This paragraph covers one T cell receptor (beta chain) sequence. The antigen it binds to is not known. No much larger clone exists at a distance of one base, and base qualities are not known. These data come from a study of cytotoxic CD8 clonotypes in ibrutinib-treated CLL (TCRdb year 2021). About the investigation overall: The cohort had around twelve relapsed/refractory and roughly 15 treatment-naive patients; 17 to 18 were IGHV unmutated. Cryopreserved peripheral blood mononuclear cells were obtained prior to treatment, at the time of response, and at either disease progression or sustained remission. Samples at response were collected after a median of approximately twelve months of treatment, with a range of about 6 to 40 months. On average, each sample yielded roughly 250,000 productive templates and tens of thousands of productive rearrangements. Patients were still on ibrutinib when every remission and progressive disease sample was collected. Partial responses were observed in roughly 24 patients and complete responses in 2; after a median follow-up of 68 months, remission was maintained in approximately 14 patients and progression was observed in approximately 12. Of the 85 to 90 participants in the trial, 25 to 30 had longitudinal samples available.

The goal of deep resolution MiSeq sequencing was a depth between 1 in 1 million and 1 in 200,000 T cells, and coverage averaged 10x per clonotype. The immunoSEQ hsTCRB Kit was used to generate the TCR beta libraries. The authors processed their data as follows. ImmunoSEQ Data Assistant and ImmunoSEQ Analyzer were used for data analysis, and V, D and J genes were assigned according to IMGT definitions. Clonality, with values ranging from 0 to 1, was calculated as one minus the normalized Shannon entropy of productive rearrangement frequencies. Only overrepresented clonotypes making up at least 0.05% of the repertoire of each patient were included in the public clonotype analysis. Repertoires from roughly 13 age-matched healthy donors in immuneACCESS were used as clonality controls. TCRdb stores this immuneACCESS table with in-frame sequences only. Part of the clones is absent; in the studies checked, under half of the shortfall reflects unresolved V genes, and no reason is known for the rest. Clone size and V and J calls were adopted from that table, with D and trimming inferred from the DNA. The sample includes roughly 47,000 clones, with roughly 57% observed a single time. Together, the top ten hold approximately 30% of the sample.

Read against the paper, the sample's time point label means: 12 to 13 months on ibrutinib. For TCR beta library preparation, about 2 micrograms of genomic DNA were isolated from cryopreserved PBMCs. High-throughput TCR beta sequencing was performed on longitudinal blood samples from CLL patients receiving ibrutinib monotherapy. The patients took part in an open-label, single-center phase 2 trial of ibrutinib monotherapy. Taken from cysteine to phenylalanine, the CDR3 has 15 residues. CDR3 DNA is the only sequence kept; it has 45 bases, read in frame from the first base. Based on the germline V gene (reference sequence), the CDR1 and CDR2 sequences are MNHNY and SVGAGI. From V the trimming removes 6 bases and from J it removes 6 bases, while the gene matches leave 8 bases of the junction unaccounted for. Paper-wide results and their limitations: At baseline, clonality was higher than in age-matched healthy donors and showed a strong correlation with circulating CD8+ T-cell counts. Public clonotypes were rare and either shrank or stayed stable during treatment, and the rise in clonality at ibrutinib response reflected expansion of private clonotypes. Sustained-remission and progressing patients did not have matched sampling times, and lymph node repertoires were not examined. Clonality rose at ibrutinib response, remained stable during sustained remission, and dropped back toward baseline at progression.

The sequenced sample was PBMCs, obtained after 12 months of ibrutinib treatment. The rearrangement joined TRBV6-6 to TRBJ2-1; the central 10 bases match TRBD2. This TCR derives from a human donor with chronic lymphocytic leukemia. The sequence in DNA is TGTGCCAGCAGCAGATCTAGCGGGAGAGGCAATGAGCAGTTCTTC. This translates into CASSRSSGRGNEQFF.